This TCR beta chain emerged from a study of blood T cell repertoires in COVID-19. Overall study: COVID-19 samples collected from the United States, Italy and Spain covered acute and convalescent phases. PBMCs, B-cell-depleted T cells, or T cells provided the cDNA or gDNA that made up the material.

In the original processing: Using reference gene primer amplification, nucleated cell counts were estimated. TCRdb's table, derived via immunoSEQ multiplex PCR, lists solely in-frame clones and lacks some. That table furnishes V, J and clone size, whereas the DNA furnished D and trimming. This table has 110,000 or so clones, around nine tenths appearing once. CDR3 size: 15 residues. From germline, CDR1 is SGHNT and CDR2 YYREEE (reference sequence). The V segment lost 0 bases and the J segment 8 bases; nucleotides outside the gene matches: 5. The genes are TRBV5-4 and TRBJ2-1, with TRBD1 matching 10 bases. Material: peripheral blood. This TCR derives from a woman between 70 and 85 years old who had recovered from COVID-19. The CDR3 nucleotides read TGTGCCAGCAGCTTGGGACAGGGGGCCGGGGATGAGCAGTTCTTC. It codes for CASSLGQGAGDEQFF.